Listed below are T cell receptor beta chains from one sample, sequenced in a study of shared clonotypes between healthy human individuals. TCRdb's table, derived via immunoSEQ multiplex PCR, lists solely in-frame clones and lacks some. The sample carries roughly 2.2 million clones, about nine tenths recorded once. Sequencing was done on a sample of naive CD4+ T cells from PBMCs. The receptors originated from a young man in good health. Some clones in this sample may be carry-over from other donors' samples. The CDR3 runs from the conserved cysteine through the conserved F or W. The D gene is left open where the match is weak. Clone sizes are given selectively: once, few, many, or a class where the clone is expanded.

j_gene | d_gene | abundance | v_gene | CDR3nt | CDR3aa
TRBJ2-7 | . | . | TRBV2 | TGTGCCAGCGGAGAAAGGACCTACGAGCAGTACTTC | CASGERTYEQYF
TRBJ2-5 | TRBD2 | . | TRBV5-4 | TGTGCCAGCAGCTTGAGGGTAGCGGGCCTCCAAGAGACCCAGTACTTC | CASSLRVAGLQETQYF
TRBJ2-6 | . | . | TRBV6-6 | TGTGCCAGCAGGGACGGAGCTGGGGCCAACGTCCTGACTTTC | CASRDGAGANVLTF
TRBJ2-7 | TRBD1 | once | TRBV25-1 | TGTGCCAGCAGTCAACAGGGGTACGAGCAGTACTTC | CASSQQGYEQYF
TRBJ1-5 | . | . | TRBV28 | TGTGCCAGCAGCTCACCAGGGAGGCGCAATCAGCCCCAGCATTTT | CASSSPGRRNQPQHF
TRBJ1-5 | TRBD1 | . | TRBV7-2 | TGTGCCAGCAGCTCCCGGACAGGATATCAGCCCCAGCATTTT | CASSSRTGYQPQHF
TRBJ1-4 | . | . | TRBV7-6 | TGTGCCAGCAGTCTTAGTTTAAGCAGCGACGAAAAACTGTTTTTT | CASSLSLSSDEKLFF
TRBJ2-7 | TRBD1 | once | TRBV19 | TGTGCCAGTTTGGGCCCCTCGACAGGGAGCTCCTACGAGCAGTACTTC | CASLGPSTGSSYEQYF
TRBJ1-4 | . | . | TRBV7-6 | TGTGCCAGCAGCCCGCGGGGGGATCCGGGGCCTACTGGGGAAAAACTGTTTTTT | CASSPRGDPGPTGEKLFF
TRBJ2-5 | TRBD2 | . | TRBV28 | TGTGCCAGCAGTTTAAGCGGGGGGCCTCAAGAGACCCAGTACTTC | CASSLSGGPQETQYF
TRBJ1-1 | TRBD1 | . | TRBV19 | TGTGCCAGTAGTACAATTGACAGGGATATTGAAGCTTTCTTT | CASSTIDRDIEAFF
TRBJ2-7 | TRBD2 | . | TRBV5-1 | TGCGCCAGCAGCAAGGGACTAGCGGGAGGATCCTACGAGCAGTACTTC | CASSKGLAGGSYEQYF
TRBJ2-1 | . | once | TRBV28 | TGTGCCAGCAGTACGGACAGATACAATGAGCAGTTCTTC | CASSTDRYNEQFF
TRBJ2-7 | . | . | TRBV7-3 | TGTGCCAGCAGCTTCGACGGCAGCGGCGAGCAGTACTTC | CASSFDGSGEQYF
TRBJ2-1 | . | . | TRBV12-5 | TGTGCTAGTGCCTTTACCTATGAGCAGTTCTTC | CASAFTYEQFF
TRBJ2-7 | . | . | TRBV6-5 | TGTGCCAGCAGTAAGGGCCGGGGGTCCTACGAGCAGTACTTC | CASSKGRGSYEQYF
TRBJ2-2 | . | . | TRBV21-1 | TGTGCCAGCAGCAAGGGACCCGGGACCATTGGTATAACCGGGGAGCTGTTTTTT | CASSKGPGTIGITGELFF
TRBJ1-4 | TRBD1 | . | TRBV9 | TGTGCCAGCAGCCTTCGGGACAGACAAAATGAAAAACTGTTTTTT | CASSLRDRQNEKLFF
TRBJ1-1 | . | . | TRBV29-1 | TGCAGCGCGGGGCGAATCATGAACACTGAAGCTTTCTTT | CSAGRIMNTEAFF
TRBJ2-5 | . | . | TRBV5-1 | TGCGCCAGCAGCCCGGGGGTCTCAGAGACCCAGTACTTC | CASSPGVSETQYF
TRBJ2-2 | TRBD2 | once | TRBV23-1 | TGCGCCAGCAGTCAATCAGGACTAGCGGGAGGGCTCACCGGGGAGCTGTTTTTT | CASSQSGLAGGLTGELFF
TRBJ2-7 | TRBD2 | . | TRBV10-3 | TGTGCCATCAGTGAGCAGACTAGCGGGAGTGCAGACGAGCAGTACTTC | CAISEQTSGSADEQYF
TRBJ1-6 | TRBD1 | . | TRBV28 | TGTGCCAGCAGAACCCCAACCGGGACAGGGGATTCACCCCTCCACTTT | CASRTPTGTGDSPLHF
TRBJ2-7 | TRBD1 | . | TRBV5-4 | TGTGCCAGCAGAATGGACAGGGGGAAAGGCGAGCAGTACTTC | CASRMDRGKGEQYF
TRBJ2-7 | . | . | TRBV6-1 | TGTGCCAGCAGTGTAGGGGGGATCCCCTACGAGCAGTACTTC | CASSVGGIPYEQYF
TRBJ2-5 | TRBD2 | . | TRBV5-1 | TGCGCCAGCAGCTTGGTAGCGGGAGGGATAGGAGAGACCCAGTACTTC | CASSLVAGGIGETQYF
TRBJ1-1 | . | few | TRBV9 | TGTGCCAGCAGCGTCGACACCGCGAACACTGAAGCTTTCTTT | CASSVDTANTEAFF
TRBJ1-5 | . | . | TRBV7-9 | TGTGCCACCTCAAATGGGGTCGCTACCTATCAGCCCCAGCATTTT | CATSNGVATYQPQHF